The 2 T cell receptor beta chains below all came from one sample that was sequenced in a study of blood T cell repertoires in COVID-19. Here immunoSEQ multiplex PCR was the method, and the copy in TCRdb shows in-frame clones only, minus some. The data show about 170,000 clones, roughly 91% seen once. The source material was peripheral blood. The receptors shown here come from a man aged 18 to 29 with COVID-19, enrolled during active disease.

J is TRBJ2-1 and V is TRBV7-9, with 9 bases lining up with TRBD1. The trim removed 0 bases at V and 5 bases at J, leaving 5 bases unmatched. The CDR3 sequence is 16 residues long. Germline V gene data show CDR1 as SEHNR and CDR2 as FQNEAQ (reference sequence). The CDR3 here is CASSLAPGQGDNEQFF. CDR3 DNA: TGTGCCAGCAGCTTAGCCCCGGGACAGGGAGACAATGAGCAGTTCTTC.

The chain uses TRBV11-2 and TRBJ2-1; no clear D gene. The CDR3 is made up of 16 amino acids. The V and J ends lost 0 bases and 1 base respectively, with 10 bases between them. CDR1 is SGHAT, CDR2 FQNNGV, per germline. The CDR3 bases are TGTGCCAGCAGCTTAGATCTGACTCTTTCCTACAATGAGCAGTTCTTC. As protein: CASSLDLTLSYNEQFF.